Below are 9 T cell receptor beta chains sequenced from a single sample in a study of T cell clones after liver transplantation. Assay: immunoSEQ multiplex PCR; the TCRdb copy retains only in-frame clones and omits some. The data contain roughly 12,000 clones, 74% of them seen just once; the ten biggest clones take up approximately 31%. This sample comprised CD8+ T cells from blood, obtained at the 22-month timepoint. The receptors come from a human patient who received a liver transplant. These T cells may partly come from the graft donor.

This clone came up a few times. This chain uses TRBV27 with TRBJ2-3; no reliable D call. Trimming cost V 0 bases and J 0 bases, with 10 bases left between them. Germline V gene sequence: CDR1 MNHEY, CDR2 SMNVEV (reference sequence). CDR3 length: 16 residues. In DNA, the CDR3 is TGTGCCAGCAGTTTATCGTTGGGTTCTAGCACAGATACGCAGTATTTT. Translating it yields CASSLSLGSSTDTQYF.

This chain's CDR3 is CASSYNRRANYGYTF. CDR3 nucleotide sequence: TGTGCCAGCAGTTACAACCGACGCGCAAACTATGGCTACACCTTC. The rearrangement joins TRBV6-6 to TRBJ1-2; D uncertain. Looked up from germline, CDR1 is MNHNY and CDR2 is SVGAGI (reference sequence). The V end was cut by 2 bases, the J end by 2 bases, with 12 bases between. The CDR3 runs to 15 residues.

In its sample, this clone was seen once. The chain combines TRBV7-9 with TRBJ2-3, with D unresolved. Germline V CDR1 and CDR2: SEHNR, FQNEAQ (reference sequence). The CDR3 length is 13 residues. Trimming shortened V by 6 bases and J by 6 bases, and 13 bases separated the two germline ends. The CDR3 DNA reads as TGTGCCAGCAGTAAGGGTGTTCAGGATACGCAGTATTTT. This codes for CASSKGVQDTQYF.

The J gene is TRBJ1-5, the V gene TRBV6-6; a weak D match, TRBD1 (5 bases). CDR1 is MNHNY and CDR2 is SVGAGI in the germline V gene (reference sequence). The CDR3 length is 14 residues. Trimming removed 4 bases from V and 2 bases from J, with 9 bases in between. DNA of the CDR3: TGTGCCAGCAGTTTAGTACAGGGCAATCAGCCCCAGCATTTT. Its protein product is CASSLVQGNQPQHF.

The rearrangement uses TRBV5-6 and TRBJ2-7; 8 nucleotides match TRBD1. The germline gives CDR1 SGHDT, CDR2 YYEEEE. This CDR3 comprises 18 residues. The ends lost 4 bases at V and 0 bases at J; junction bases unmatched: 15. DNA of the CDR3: TGTGCCAGCAGCCTCATTAGCCAGCAGGACAGGGACTCCTACGAGCAGTACTTC. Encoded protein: CASSLISQQDRDSYEQYF.

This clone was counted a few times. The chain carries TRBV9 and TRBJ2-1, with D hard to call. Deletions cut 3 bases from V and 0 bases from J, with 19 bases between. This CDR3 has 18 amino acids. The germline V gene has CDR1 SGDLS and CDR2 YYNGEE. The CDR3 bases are TGTGCCAGCAGCGATCAAATGACGACGGAATACTCCTACAATGAGCAGTTCTTC. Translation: CASSDQMTTEYSYNEQFF.

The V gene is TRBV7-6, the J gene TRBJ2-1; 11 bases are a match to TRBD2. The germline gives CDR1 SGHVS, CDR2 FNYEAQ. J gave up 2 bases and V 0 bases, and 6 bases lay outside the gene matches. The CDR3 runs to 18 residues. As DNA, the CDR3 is TGTGCCAGCAGCTTAGCTAGCGGGGGGGGATACCCCTACAATGAGCAGTTCTTC. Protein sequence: CASSLASGGGYPYNEQFF. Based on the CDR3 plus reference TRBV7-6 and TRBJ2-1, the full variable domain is GAGVSQSPRYKVTKRGQDVALRCDPISGHVSLYWYRQALGQGPEFLTYFNYEAQQDKSGLPNDRFSAERPEGSISTLTIQRTEQRDSAMYRCASSLASGGGYPYNEQFFGPGTRLTVL.

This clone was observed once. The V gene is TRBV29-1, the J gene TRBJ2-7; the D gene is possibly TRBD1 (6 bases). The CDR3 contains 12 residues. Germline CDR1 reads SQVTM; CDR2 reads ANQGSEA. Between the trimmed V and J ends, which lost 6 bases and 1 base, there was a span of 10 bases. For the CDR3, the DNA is TGCAGCGTATGGACAGTATCCTACGAGCAGTACTTC. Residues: CSVWTVSYEQYF.

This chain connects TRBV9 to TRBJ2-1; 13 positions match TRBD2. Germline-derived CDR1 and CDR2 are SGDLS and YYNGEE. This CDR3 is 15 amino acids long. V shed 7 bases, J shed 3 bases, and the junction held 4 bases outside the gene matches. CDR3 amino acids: CASSWTSGGYNEQFF. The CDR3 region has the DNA TGTGCCAGCTCTTGGACTAGCGGGGGCTACAATGAGCAGTTCTTC.